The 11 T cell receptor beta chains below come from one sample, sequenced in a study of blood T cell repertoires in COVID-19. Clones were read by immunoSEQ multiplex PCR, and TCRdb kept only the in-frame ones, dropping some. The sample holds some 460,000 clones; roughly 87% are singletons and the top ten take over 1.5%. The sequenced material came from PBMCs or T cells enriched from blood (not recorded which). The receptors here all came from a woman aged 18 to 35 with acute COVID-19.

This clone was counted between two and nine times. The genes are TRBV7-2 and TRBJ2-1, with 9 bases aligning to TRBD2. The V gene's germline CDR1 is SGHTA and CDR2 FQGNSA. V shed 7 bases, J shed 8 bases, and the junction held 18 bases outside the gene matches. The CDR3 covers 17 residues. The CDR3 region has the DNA TGTGCCAGCAACATACCAACAGGGCTAGCGGGGTGGCATGAGCAGTTCTTC. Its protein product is CASNIPTGLAGWHEQFF.

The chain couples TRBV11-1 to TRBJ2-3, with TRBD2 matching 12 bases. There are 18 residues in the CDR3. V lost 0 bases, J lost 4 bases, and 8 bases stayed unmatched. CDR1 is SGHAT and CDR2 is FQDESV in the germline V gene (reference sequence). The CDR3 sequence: CASSLAPGLAGLADTQYF. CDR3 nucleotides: TGTGCCAGCAGCTTAGCTCCGGGACTAGCGGGTTTGGCAGATACGCAGTATTTT.

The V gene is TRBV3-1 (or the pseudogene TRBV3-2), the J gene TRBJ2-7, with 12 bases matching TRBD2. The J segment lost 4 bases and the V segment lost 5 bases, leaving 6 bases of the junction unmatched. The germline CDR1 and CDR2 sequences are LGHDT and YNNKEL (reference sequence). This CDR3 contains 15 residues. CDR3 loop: CASSEGLAGLYEQYF. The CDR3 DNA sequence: TGTGCCAGCAGCGAGGGACTAGCGGGTTTGTACGAGCAGTACTTC.

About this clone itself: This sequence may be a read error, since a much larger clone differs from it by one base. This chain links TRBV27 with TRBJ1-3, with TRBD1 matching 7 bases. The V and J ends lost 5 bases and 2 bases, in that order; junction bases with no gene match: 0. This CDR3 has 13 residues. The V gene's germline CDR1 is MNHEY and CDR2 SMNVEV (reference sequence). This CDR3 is CASSGTAGNTIYF. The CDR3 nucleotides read TGTGCCAGCAGTGGGACAGCTGGAAACACCATATATTTT.

Here the CDR3 DNA reads TGTGCCAGCAGCCGGACAGGGGTGAACACTGAAGCTTTCTTT. This encodes CASSRTGVNTEAFF. The chain carries TRBV3-1 (or the pseudogene TRBV3-2) and TRBJ1-1; 9 nucleotides align to TRBD1. This CDR3 is built from 14 residues. Germline CDR1 is LGHDT and CDR2 is YNNKEL (reference sequence). Germline trimming cut 4 bases from V and 0 bases from J; bases unmatched to any gene: 0.

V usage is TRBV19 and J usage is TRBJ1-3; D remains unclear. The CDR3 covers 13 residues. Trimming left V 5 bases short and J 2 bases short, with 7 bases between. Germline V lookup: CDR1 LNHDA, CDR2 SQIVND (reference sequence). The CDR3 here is CASSPTAGNTIYF. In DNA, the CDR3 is TGTGCCAGTAGTCCGACTGCTGGAAACACCATATATTTT.

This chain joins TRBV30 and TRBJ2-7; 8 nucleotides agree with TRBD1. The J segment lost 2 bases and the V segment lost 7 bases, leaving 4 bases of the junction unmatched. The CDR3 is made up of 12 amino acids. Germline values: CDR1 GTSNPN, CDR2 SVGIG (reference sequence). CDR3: CASDRGPYEQYF. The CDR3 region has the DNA TGTGCCTCAGACAGGGGTCCCTACGAGCAGTACTTC.

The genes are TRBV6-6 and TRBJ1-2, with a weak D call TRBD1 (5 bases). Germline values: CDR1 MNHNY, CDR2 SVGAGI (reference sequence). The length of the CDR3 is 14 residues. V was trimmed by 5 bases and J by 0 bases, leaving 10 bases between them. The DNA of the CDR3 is TGTGCCAGCAGTACGCAGGGTTCTAACTATGGCTACACCTTC. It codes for CASSTQGSNYGYTF.

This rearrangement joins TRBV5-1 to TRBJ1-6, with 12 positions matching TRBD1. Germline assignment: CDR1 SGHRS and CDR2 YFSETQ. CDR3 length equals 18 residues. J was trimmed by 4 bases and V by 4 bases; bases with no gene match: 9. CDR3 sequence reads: CASSPGTGGFQYNSPLHF. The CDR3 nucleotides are TGCGCCAGCAGCCCGGGGACAGGGGGCTTTCAATATAATTCACCCCTCCACTTT.

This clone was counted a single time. The CDR3, as DNA: TGTGCCAGCACTCGGGACACAACGCAAGAGACCCAGTACTTC. It is translated as CASTRDTTQETQYF. The chain uses TRBV3-1 (or the pseudogene TRBV3-2) and TRBJ2-5, with D perhaps matching TRBD1 (6 bases). CDR1 is LGHDT, CDR2 YNNKEL, per germline (reference sequence). The CDR3 is 14 residues long. Trimming took 7 bases from V and 2 from J, leaving 14 bases between them.

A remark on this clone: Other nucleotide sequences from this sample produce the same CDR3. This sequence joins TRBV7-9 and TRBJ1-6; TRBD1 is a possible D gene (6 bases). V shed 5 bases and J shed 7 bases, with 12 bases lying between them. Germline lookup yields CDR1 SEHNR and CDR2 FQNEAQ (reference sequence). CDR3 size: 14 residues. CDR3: CASSLEQGNSPLHF. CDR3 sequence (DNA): TGTGCCAGCAGCCTGGAACAGGGAAATTCACCCCTCCACTTT.